This TCR beta chain was observed in a study of blood T cell repertoires in COVID-19 (dated by TCRdb to about 2020). About the investigation overall: Collaborator samples came from the United States, Italy and Spain and covered acute and convalescent phases of COVID-19. The prospective study material was composed of cDNA or gDNA derived from T cells, B-cell-depleted T cells, or PBMCs. Where available, HLA class I and class II types were taken from metadata supplied by the sample provider and were not determined by assay-based typing. Deeply sampled blood TCRbeta repertoires from subjects exposed to, actively infected with, or recovered from COVID-19 were included in the dataset. The samples were drawn from two sources: the first 160 participants of the ongoing ImmuneRACE study, and fewer than 1,500 subjects contributed by 6 global collaborators. The repertoires were released in a freely available public database intended as a resource for research on the immune response to SARS-CoV-2. Nearly every sample came with metadata listing a de-identified subject ID, COVID-19 status, age in years and sex. The research as a whole found: The quantity of clinical and demographic metadata differed by source and by participant and was supplied without curation.

Each collaborating institution followed its own protocols to collect whole blood in K2EDTA tubes. For TCRbeta analysis, collaborators shipped samples in one of three forms: frozen whole blood, isolated PBMCs, or DNA extracted from either of those sample types. On this clone itself: Its antigen remains unidentified. Base-call qualities are not available, and no considerably larger clone is one nucleotide away.

TCRbeta CDR3 regions were amplified from genomic DNA by means of the immunoSEQ Assay, a bias-controlled multiplex PCR. In the paper's pipeline: The number of nucleated cells in each sample was estimated by amplification of reference gene primers within the assay. To quantify the absolute abundance of each unique TCRbeta CDR3 rearrangement, sequence reads were collapsed and filtered. For each sample, productive Simpson clonality was calculated as the square root of Simpson's diversity index across productive rearrangements. This immuneACCESS table, as held by TCRdb, lists in-frame sequences with V and J called but not all clones. Of the missing ones, under half trace to an unresolved V gene in checked studies; the others have no known cause. V, J and clone size are those of that table, while D and trimming were read from the DNA. The sample table contains some 30,000 clones; only one count was recorded for approximately 91% of them. The ten largest clones represent about 25% of the sample.

CDR1 and CDR2 are read off the germline V gene as SGHDN and FVKESK. Germline trimming: 4 bases from V, 7 bases from J; junction bases outside gene matches: 10. The CDR3 runs 14 residues from the cysteine to the phenylalanine. The kept DNA is CDR3 alone, 42 bases in frame from the first base. The clonotype was recovered from a woman of 80 years or more with active or convalescent COVID-19. Sample: peripheral blood. Recombination joined TRBV14 with TRBJ2-7; 7 nucleotides in the junction match TRBD1. Here the CDR3 is given as CASSLLDRAEEQYF. The DNA reads TGTGCCAGCAGCCTCCTAGACAGGGCGGAGGAGCAGTACTTC.